This entry is about one TCR beta chain. This clone may be a read error of a much larger clone one base away. TCRdb re-analysed the multiplex PCR reads in MiXCR, keeping a single row per CDR3 protein. This sample yields roughly 110,000 distinct CDR3 sequences, of which about 29% are seen a single time; approximately 6% belongs to the top ten. This specimen belongs to a study of breast tumors, draining lymph nodes, adjacent tissues. The lymph nodes were axillary draining lymph nodes from breast cancer patients. The TCR comes from a female donor with breast cancer. Some clones in this sample may be carry-over from other donors' samples. The specimen was axillary lymph node tissue.

The CDR3 DNA reads as TGTGGCAGCAGACCTAGCTCCTACAATGAGCAGTTCTTC. This sequence encodes CGSRPSSYNEQFF. V and J are TRBV6-2 or TRBV6-3 and TRBJ2-1, with D unresolved. The CDR3 is made up of 13 amino acids. Germline values: CDR1 MNHEY, CDR2 SVGEGT.